These 13 T cell receptor beta chains were sequenced from one sample in a study of cytomegalovirus exposure and HLA in healthy donors. PCR used 60 Vbeta primers and 13 Jbeta primers. Only in-frame clones appear in the TCRdb table, and some are missing; sequencing was by immunoSEQ multiplex PCR. The repertoire has roughly 120,000 clones, approximately 80% of them found once; the top ten carry about 3.7%. Sample: PBMCs. The receptors were sampled from a human donor in good health.

In this sample, this clone turned up once. The chain has TRBV18 and TRBJ1-2, with 7 bases aligning to TRBD1. Germline V gene sequence: CDR1 KGHSH, CDR2 LQKENI. Trimming at V came to 3 bases and at J to 4 bases, leaving 8 bases not matched to a gene. CDR3 length: 15 residues. CDR3 DNA sequence: TGTGCCAGCTCACCTGGGACAGCAACCACCTATGGCTACACCTTC. It specifies CASSPGTATTYGYTF.

This chain joins TRBV28 and TRBJ2-7; 11 bases fit TRBD2. The V and J ends lost 1 base and 5 bases, in that order; junction bases with no gene match: 10. This CDR3 comprises 17 residues. Germline V gene sequence: CDR1 MDHEN, CDR2 SYDVKM. The CDR3 sequence is CASSLFTRLAGRNEQYF. The CDR3, as DNA: TGTGCCAGCAGTTTATTCACCAGACTAGCGGGGAGGAACGAGCAGTACTTC.

The rearrangement links TRBV7-9 to TRBJ2-7; TRBD2 is a possible D gene (5 bases). The germline V and J ends were trimmed by 5 bases and 4 bases, with 12 bases remaining between them. CDR3 length equals 13 residues. The germline CDR1 and CDR2 sequences are SEHNR and FQNEAQ (reference sequence). CDR3 DNA: TGTGCCAGCAGCACCTCATCGGGATACGAGCAGTACTTC. Translation gives CASSTSSGYEQYF. Complete variable domain (other parts from reference TRBV7-9 and TRBJ2-7): DTGVSQNPRHKITKRGQNVTFRCDPISEHNRLYWYRQTLGQGPEFLTYFQNEAQLEKSRLLSDRFSAERPKGSFSTLEIQRTEQGDSAMYLCASSTSSGYEQYFGPGTRLTVT.

This clone has only one observation. The CDR3 DNA sequence: TGTGCCAGCAGCAGCGGGAGGGGTGGGTACGAGCAGTACTTC. Amino acid sequence: CASSSGRGGYEQYF. This sequence joins TRBV13 and TRBJ2-7; 10 nucleotides agree with TRBD2. CDR3 size: 14 residues. Germline CDR1 is PRHDT and CDR2 is FYEKMQ (reference sequence). The trim removed 5 bases at V and 4 bases at J, leaving 5 bases unmatched.

The V call is TRBV21-1, the J call TRBJ1-3; the table calls TRBD1, which could not be checked here. TRBV21-1 is designated a pseudogene. There are 19 residues in the CDR3. For the CDR3, the DNA is TGTGCCAGCAGCGAGCTGGCCCAGGGGATTACGAGCTCTGGAAACACCATATATTTT. It is translated as CASSELAQGITSSGNTIYF.

This rearrangement joins TRBV6-1 to TRBJ1-2; D not resolved. Looked up from germline, CDR1 is MNHNS and CDR2 is SASEGT. Between the trimmed V and J ends, which lost 3 bases and 3 bases, there was a span of 8 bases. CDR3 length: 13 amino acids. The CDR3 here is CASSEGSHYGYTF. In DNA, the CDR3 is TGTGCCAGCAGTGAGGGCAGCCACTATGGCTACACCTTC.

Only a few counts were recorded for this clone. This rearrangement joins TRBV7-9 to TRBJ1-1, with 7 bases fitting TRBD1. Germline trimming cut 5 bases from V and 4 bases from J; bases unmatched to any gene: 7. Per the germline V gene, CDR1 is SEHNR and CDR2 is FQNEAQ (reference sequence). CDR3 length: 14 amino acids. This chain's CDR3 is CASSAYRGGTEAFF. In DNA, the CDR3 is TGTGCCAGCAGCGCCTACAGGGGAGGCACTGAAGCTTTCTTT.

The chain carries TRBV19 and TRBJ1-2; D is unclear. V was clipped by 6 bases and J by 2 bases, with 4 bases between them. Germline CDR1 LNHDA, CDR2 SQIVND (reference sequence). The CDR3 spans 11 residues. The CDR3 DNA is TGTGCCAGTAGCCTGAACTATGGCTACACCTTC. Protein sequence: CASSLNYGYTF. Variable domain in full (rest from reference TRBV19 and TRBJ1-2): DGGITQSPKYLFRKEGQNVTLSCEQNLNHDAMYWYRQDPGQGLRLIYYSQIVNDFQKGDIAEGYSVSREKKESFPLTVTSAQKNPTAFYLCASSLNYGYTFGSGTRLTVV.

The chain is built from TRBV13 and TRBJ2-3, with a possible D match to TRBD1 (5 bases). Trimming removed 0 bases at V and 2 bases at J, with 9 bases between. The germline V gene encodes CDR1 PRHDT and CDR2 FYEKMQ (reference sequence). The CDR3 is made up of 15 amino acids. CDR3 in amino acids: CASSLGTDSTDTQYF. The CDR3, as DNA: TGTGCCAGCAGCTTAGGGACAGACTCCACAGATACGCAGTATTTT.

The chain couples TRBV5-6 to TRBJ2-3; 8 bases match TRBD2. Germline CDR1 SGHDT, CDR2 YYEEEE. Trimming cost V 5 bases and J 7 bases; bases outside gene matches: 12. The CDR3 spans 15 residues. The CDR3 nucleotides read TGTGCCAGCAGTAGACTAGAGCGGGAGACGAATACGCAGTATTTT. Encoded protein: CASSRLERETNTQYF.

The chain has TRBV6-6 and TRBJ2-7; no reliable D call. This CDR3 has 14 amino acids. Germline assignment: CDR1 MNHNY and CDR2 SVGAGI (reference sequence). Trimming took 0 bases from V and 5 from J, leaving 11 bases between them. In DNA form, the CDR3 reads TGTGCCAGCAGTTACTCAGGATACGGAGACGAGCAGTACTTC. Translating gives CASSYSGYGDEQYF.

The chain recombines TRBV28 with TRBJ2-5; D is perhaps TRBD2 (5 bases). Germline V gene data show CDR1 as MDHEN and CDR2 as SYDVKM. The CDR3 extends over 14 amino acids. V lost 7 bases, J lost 2 bases, and 14 bases lay in between. In DNA, the CDR3 is TGTGCCAGCAAATTAGCGAGAGTTCAAGAGACCCAGTACTTC. This encodes CASKLARVQETQYF. The complete variable domain, with remaining parts taken from reference TRBV28 and TRBJ2-5, reads DVKVTQSSRYLVKRTGEKVFLECVQDMDHENMFWYRQDPGLGLRLIYFSYDVKMKEKGDIPEGYSVSREKKERFSLILESASTNQTSMYLCASKLARVQETQYFGPGTRLLVL.

The rearrangement links TRBV18 to TRBJ1-5; a weak D match, TRBD1 (5 bases). Germline-derived CDR1 and CDR2 are KGHSH and LQKENI. The CDR3 consists of 15 residues. V gave up 3 bases and J gave up 0 bases, with 9 bases separating them. The DNA of the CDR3 is TGTGCCAGCTCACCGGAGACAGCTAGCAATCAGCCCCAGCATTTT. As protein: CASSPETASNQPQHF.